These T cell receptor beta chains were read from a single sample in a study of blood T cells in healthy people across ages. TCRdb reprocessed the 5' RACE reads via MiXCR and lists one record per CDR3 protein. Among 650,000 to 800,000 distinct CDR3 sequences listed, about 50% were seen once. Input material: blood. The receptors stem from a woman of 80 years or more in good health. CDR3s include the opening cysteine and the closing phenylalanine or tryptophan. D genes are given only for firm matches. The listing skips clone size in some rows; elsewhere it reads once, few, many or a size class.

- TRBJ2-5 TRBV28 12 - CAEQGRGETQYF TGTGCCGAACAGGGGAGGGGCGAGACCCAGTACTTC
many TRBJ2-1 TRBV7-6 14 TRBD2 CASSLLTSGGEQFF TGTGCCAGCAGCTTACTAACTAGCGGGGGAGAGCAGTTCTTC
- TRBJ1-1 TRBV7-2 13 - CASREEGSTEAFF TGTGCCAGCCGAGAGGAGGGGTCCACTGAAGCTTTCTTT
many TRBJ1-2 TRBV6-5 13 - CASSDLGALWFTF TGTGCCAGCAGTGACTTAGGGGCCCTCTGGTTCACCTTC
once TRBJ2-3 TRBV28 15 - CASRQQGASTDTQYF TGTGCCAGCAGGCAACAGGGCGCAAGCACAGATACGCAGTATTTT
few TRBJ2-1 TRBV7-8 13 - CASSSPLKYEQFF TGTGCCAGCAGCTCCCCTCTGAAGTATGAGCAGTTCTTC
- TRBJ1-5 TRBV4-2 14 - CASSQARVHQPQHF TGTGCCAGCAGCCAAGCGAGGGTTCATCAGCCCCAGCATTTT
- TRBJ2-2 TRBV9 15 - CASSVASGETGELFF TGTGCCAGCAGCGTAGCCTCTGGGGAGACCGGGGAGCTGTTTTTT
- TRBJ1-2 TRBV29-1 12 - CSVGSLDLGYTF TGCAGCGTTGGCTCACTCGACTTGGGCTACACCTTC
- TRBJ1-4 TRBV20-1 15 - CSARDQDGSNEKLFF TGCAGTGCTAGAGATCAGGACGGTTCTAATGAAAAACTGTTTTTT
once TRBJ2-5 TRBV12-3/TRBV12-4 15 TRBD2 CASSFLREAGETQYF TGTGCCAGCAGTTTTTTGCGGGAGGCGGGGGAGACCCAGTACTTC
- TRBJ2-1 TRBV15 16 TRBD2 CATSTTSGRAEGKQFF TGTGCCACCAGTACGACTAGCGGGAGGGCCGAAGGCAAGCAGTTCTTC
- TRBJ2-7 TRBV3-1 18 - CASSQVGIASAGSYEQYF TGTGCCAGCAGCCAAGTCGGAATTGCTAGCGCTGGCTCCTACGAGCAGTACTTC
- TRBJ2-1 TRBV3-1 15 TRBD2 CASSLSGTSSDEQFF TGTGCCAGCAGCCTCTCCGGGACTAGCTCCGATGAGCAGTTCTTC
- TRBJ2-1 TRBV18 12 - CASSPTYDEQFF TGTGCCAGCTCACCCACTTATGATGAGCAGTTCTTC
many TRBJ1-2 TRBV5-1 13 - CASSLAREYGYTF TGCGCCAGCAGCTTGGCCCGGGAGTATGGCTACACCTTC
- TRBJ1-1 TRBV14 13 TRBD1 CASSPVRQGEAFF TGTGCCAGCAGCCCCGTTCGACAGGGTGAAGCTTTCTTT
- TRBJ2-5 TRBV20-1 13 - CSAGKGYQETQYF TGCAGTGCTGGGAAGGGTTACCAAGAGACCCAGTACTTC
- TRBJ2-5 TRBV9 18 TRBD2 CASSPLRGLAGGQETQYF TGTGCCAGCAGCCCTCTCCGGGGACTAGCGGGTGGGCAAGAGACCCAGTACTTC
- TRBJ1-1 TRBV4-3 16 - CASSRLSKAGNTEAFF TGCGCCAGCAGCCGGTTGTCAAAGGCAGGGAACACTGAAGCTTTCTTT